This T cell receptor (beta chain) was retrieved from a study of cytomegalovirus exposure and HLA in healthy donors. Study overall: Among roughly 180 million T cells, an earlier analysis found 117 million unique TCR beta sequences.

This PCR relied on a set of 60 Vbeta primers and 13 Jbeta primers. Measured with immunoSEQ multiplex PCR; TCRdb has only the in-frame clones, and not every one. The table includes about 100,000 clones, over 80% detected once. V trimming: 2 bases; J trimming: 2 bases; junction bases outside the gene matches: 7. Germline CDR1 SGHAT, CDR2 FQNNGV. The CDR3 length is 16 residues. Regarding the study as a whole: Reported performance of the classifier showed diagnosis of cytomegalovirus status with high specificity and sensitivity. In an earlier analysis, most TCR beta V segments were productive about 87% or about 30% of the time. The number of N-insertions in an Asian-associated ancestry cluster was reportedly below the roughly 670-donor mean in a later analysis.

A remark on this clone: The antigen is unknown.

The receptor comes from a middle-aged man in good health and CMV-seronegative. The material sequenced was PBMCs. This chain uses TRBV11-2 with TRBJ2-5, with 8 bases fitting TRBD2. CDR3 amino acids: CASSLRSSGDQETQYF. The CDR3 DNA is TGTGCCAGCAGCTTAAGGAGTAGCGGGGATCAAGAGACCCAGTACTTC.